This T cell receptor (beta chain) was observed in a study of CD8+CD57+ T cells in acquired aplastic anemia. About the study: An average of around 3.5 ug of DNA was obtained from sorted CD4+ and CD8+ cells.

Investigators profiled TCR beta VDJ and CDR3 from genomic DNA template. TCRdb ran MiXCR on the reads and lists one entry per CDR3 protein. The data hold 150,000 to 200,000 distinct CDR3 sequences, with approximately 40% observed a single time. About this clonotype: Its target is unknown.

Broader study findings: Patients and controls turned out to have roughly 29 CD8+ CDR3 sequences in common. Researchers reported that CD8+ Simpson's diversity was not significantly different in patients versus controls.

The sequenced sample was sorted CD4+, CD8+, or CD8+CD57+ T cells (not recorded which) from PBMCs. This receptor was obtained from a human donor in good health.

The CDR3 DNA sequence: TGTGCCAGCAGCTCACCGAAAGCGGGGGCCTCCTACAATGAGCAGTTCTTC. This gives the protein CASSSPKAGASYNEQFF. The chain carries TRBV11-1 and TRBJ2-1; 8 nucleotides match TRBD2. Germline V gene data show CDR1 as SGHAT and CDR2 as FQDESV (reference sequence). This CDR3 is 17 amino acids long. V was pared by 4 bases and J by 0 bases, with 8 bases of the junction left unmatched. The full variable domain, with the rest looked up from reference TRBV11-1 and TRBJ2-1, is EAEVAQSPRYKITEKSQAVAFWCDPISGHATLYWYRQILGQGPELLVQFQDESVVDDSQLPKDRFSAERLKGVDSTLKIQPAELGDSAMYLCASSSPKAGASYNEQFFGPGTRLTVL.